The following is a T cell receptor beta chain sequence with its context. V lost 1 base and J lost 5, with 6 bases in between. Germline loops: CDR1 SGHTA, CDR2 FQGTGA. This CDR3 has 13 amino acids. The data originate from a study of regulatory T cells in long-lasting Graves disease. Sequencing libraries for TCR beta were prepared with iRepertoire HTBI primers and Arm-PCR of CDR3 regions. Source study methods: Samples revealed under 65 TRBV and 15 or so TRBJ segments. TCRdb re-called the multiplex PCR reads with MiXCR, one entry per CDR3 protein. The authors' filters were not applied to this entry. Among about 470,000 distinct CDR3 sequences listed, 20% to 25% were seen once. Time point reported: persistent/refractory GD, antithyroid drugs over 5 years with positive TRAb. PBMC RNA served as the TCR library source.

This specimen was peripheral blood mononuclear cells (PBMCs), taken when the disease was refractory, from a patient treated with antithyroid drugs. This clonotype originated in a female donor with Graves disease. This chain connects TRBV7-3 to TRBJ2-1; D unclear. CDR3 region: CASSLRRDNEQFF. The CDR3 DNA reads TGTGCCAGCAGCTTAAGAAGGGACAATGAGCAGTTCTTC.